The 9 T cell receptor beta chains presented below share a single source sample, sequenced in a study of cytomegalovirus exposure and HLA in healthy donors. The PCR contained 60 Vbeta and 13 Jbeta primers. TCRdb's table, derived via immunoSEQ multiplex PCR, lists solely in-frame clones and lacks some. This repertoire shows about 180,000 clones, about 80% found once; its top ten account for about 6.4%. Sequencing was carried out using PBMCs. The receptors derive from a man in his forties in good health and CMV-seropositive.

The chain carries TRBV7-6 and TRBJ2-7; perhaps TRBD1 as D (6 bases). CDR3 length: 14 amino acids. Trimming pared 3 bases from V and 0 bases from J, leaving 9 bases between. Germline V lookup: CDR1 SGHVS, CDR2 FNYEAQ. This CDR3 reads CASSFTGSSYEQYF. In DNA form, the CDR3 reads TGTGCCAGCAGCTTCACAGGGAGCTCCTACGAGCAGTACTTC.

In DNA form, the CDR3 reads TGTGCCTGGAGTGATAGTGAAGAGACCCAGTACTTC. Amino acid sequence: CAWSDSEETQYF. The V gene is TRBV30, the J gene TRBJ2-5; D not certain. CDR1 is GTSNPN and CDR2 is SVGIG in the germline V gene (reference sequence). The CDR3 length is 12 residues. V was clipped by 1 base and J by 3 bases, with 6 bases between them.

The genes are TRBV5-1 and TRBJ2-7; 16 nucleotides line up with TRBD2. Trimming cost V 1 base and J 6 bases; bases outside gene matches: 13. The CDR3 is 19 residues long. CDR1 and CDR2 (germline): SGHRS, YFSETQ. The CDR3 DNA is TGCGCCAGCAGCTTGTCTGGGACTAGCGGGAGGGCAGTTCTACCCGAGCAGTACTTC. Its translation: CASSLSGTSGRAVLPEQYF.

This clone was detected a few times. This chain links TRBV6-1 with TRBJ2-1, with D perhaps matching TRBD2 (5 bases). Trimming left V 3 bases short and J 4 bases short, with 16 bases between. This CDR3 comprises 16 residues. Germline CDR1 reads MNHNS; CDR2 reads SASEGT. The CDR3: CASSELPGVWYNEQFF. The CDR3 DNA reads TGTGCCAGCAGTGAGTTACCCGGGGTTTGGTACAATGAGCAGTTCTTC.

The genes are TRBV4-1 and TRBJ1-2; unclear D gene. The germline V gene has CDR1 MGHRA and CDR2 YSYEKL. The CDR3 totals 14 residues. V was trimmed by 1 base and J by 6 bases, leaving 12 bases between them. The CDR3 DNA sequence: TGCGCCAGCAGCCAAGTCGGGGTAATCCATGGCTACACCTTC. Protein sequence: CASSQVGVIHGYTF.

The J gene is TRBJ1-2, the V gene TRBV11-3, with D possibly being TRBD1 (6 bases). CDR1 and CDR2 from the germline V gene are SGHNT and YENEEA. V dropped 5 bases and J dropped 5 bases, with 15 bases sitting between them. This CDR3 region has 14 residues. This CDR3 is CASSPSQGPYGYTF. The CDR3, as DNA: TGTGCCAGCAGCCCCTCACAGGGTCCTTATGGCTACACCTTC.

This clone was seen only a few times. The chain combines TRBV18 with TRBJ2-1; 11 bases are a match to TRBD2. Germline lookup yields CDR1 KGHSH and CDR2 LQKENI. This CDR3 region has 17 residues. The J segment lost 6 bases and the V segment lost 2 bases, leaving 9 bases of the junction unmatched. The CDR3 bases are TGTGCCAGCTCACCATATAGCGGGAGGGCCGGGGGCAATGAGCAGTTCTTC. As protein: CASSPYSGRAGGNEQFF. Filled out from reference TRBV18 and TRBJ2-1, the complete variable domain reads NAGVMQNPRHLVRRRGQEARLRCSPMKGHSHVYWYRQLPEEGLKFMVYLQKENIIDESGMPKERFSAEFPKEGPSILRIQQVVRGDSAAYFCASSPYSGRAGGNEQFFGPGTRLTVL.

The chain couples TRBV6-6 to TRBJ1-1, with D maybe TRBD1 (6 bases). V lost 6 bases and J 0 bases, leaving 14 bases between the germline ends. CDR1 is MNHNY, CDR2 SVGAGI, per germline (reference sequence). The CDR3 spans 15 residues. CDR3 in amino acids: CASSTTGTMNTEAFF. CDR3 bases: TGTGCCAGCAGCACTACAGGGACCATGAACACTGAAGCTTTCTTT.

Points on this clone: Different DNA sequences within this sample yield the same CDR3. The chain is built from TRBV25-1 and TRBJ1-4; D not resolved. V gave up 4 bases and J gave up 14 bases, with 14 bases separating them. Germline V CDR1 and CDR2: MGHDK, SYGVNS. The CDR3 totals 12 residues. DNA for the CDR3: TGTGCCAGCAGTGGCTCCGGAGGGAAGCTGTTTTTT. Translation: CASSGSGGKLFF.